This T cell receptor beta chain stems from a study of regulatory T cells in long-lasting Graves disease. General study findings and limits: New patients shared fewer public clonotypes (around 880) than persistent patients did (around 2,700). Repertoires from persistent disease leaned toward TRBV28, TRBJ1-2 and TRBJ2-5.

This CDR3 comprises 15 residues. The J segment lost 3 bases and the V segment lost 5 bases, leaving 4 bases of the junction unmatched. This clonotype was detected a few times. What it binds is unknown. Library construction for TCR beta used iRepertoire HTBI primers and Arm-PCR of CDR3 regions. TCRdb redid the calling of the multiplex PCR reads with MiXCR, one entry per CDR3 protein. Found here are 500,000 or so distinct CDR3 sequences, around 16% of them singletons; the top ten hold more than 20%. Noted time point: newly diagnosed GD, antithyroid drugs for less than 3 months. Researchers made the TCR library from RNA that was extracted from PBMCs. Investigators report Graves' disease was diagnosed under American Thyroid Association guidelines. These same data were also listed under a study on T cells in Graves' hyperthyroidism and ophthalmopathy. That source adds: For ophthalmopathy, model prediction preceded onset by a median 6.5 months.

This rearrangement joins TRBV12-3 or TRBV12-4 to TRBJ1-4; TRBD1 agrees at 9 bases. This receptor was taken from a woman in her forties or fifties with Graves disease. Sequences were derived from peripheral blood mononuclear cells (PBMCs), sampled at new diagnosis, from a patient treated with antithyroid drugs. The CDR3 sequence: CASSPTGGPNEKLFF. CDR3 coding DNA: TGTGCCAGCAGTCCAACAGGGGGCCCTAATGAAAAACTGTTTTTT.